The entry below describes one TCR beta chain. Partitioning of CD4+ cells yielded a CD45RA+ naive subset and a CD45RA-negative memory subset. TCRdb keeps only in-frame clones here, not all; method: immunoSEQ multiplex PCR. The table includes around 340,000 clones, roughly 80% detected once. Germline-derived CDR1 and CDR2 are MNHNS and SASEGT. Trimming removed 6 bases from V and 8 bases from J, with 19 bases in between. The CDR3 is 14 residues long. The sample originates from a study of shared clonotypes between healthy human individuals. Overall study: Three CD4 naive, three CD4 memory, two CD8 naive and one CD8 memory plate were used per donor.

The chain uses TRBV6-1 and TRBJ1-2, with D unresolved. Material for sequencing was memory CD4+ T cells sorted from blood. Sample subset: CD45RA-negative fraction. This sequence originates from a man aged 30 to 39 in good health. The CDR3 is CASSRATSSIGYTF. DNA of the CDR3: TGTGCCAGCAGCCGAGCGACGTCTTCTATCGGCTACACCTTC.